One and the same sample provided the 14 T cell receptor beta chains below, sequenced in a study of beta chain features in type 1 diabetes. General study points: There was a moderate but significant shortening of TCRB CDR3s in all four CD4+ subsets of Type 1 diabetes patients.

The whole isolated RNA underwent reverse transcription, so sequencing captured expressed TCRB transcripts. Here immunoSEQ multiplex PCR was the method, and the copy in TCRdb shows in-frame clones only, minus some. This sample has roughly 300,000 clones, with 13% to 15% found just once. Antigens for these TCRs are unknown. The material sequenced was naive CD4+ T cells from blood. Receptors originate from a man aged 25 to 45 with type 1 diabetes.

This clone has only a few counts. V is TRBV5-4 and J is TRBJ1-5; D perhaps matches TRBD1 (6 bases). V lost 2 bases to trimming and J lost 3 bases, with 12 bases between them. The CDR3 consists of 15 residues. Germline CDR1 SGHNT, CDR2 YYREEE (reference sequence). The CDR3 reads CASSFGGGDNQPQHF. The CDR3 DNA reads as TGTGCCAGCAGCTTTGGGGGCGGTGACAATCAGCCCCAGCATTTT.

This clone appeared a few times. The CDR3 sequence is CASSLRTGDEQFF. The CDR3 nucleotides are TGTGCCAGCAGCTTACGGACAGGGGATGAGCAGTTCTTC. The chain carries TRBV7-9 and TRBJ2-1; TRBD1 matches at 9 bases. The CDR3 is 13 residues long. CDR1 is SEHNR, CDR2 FQNEAQ, per germline (reference sequence). V lost 2 bases to trimming and J lost 8 bases; unmatched junction nucleotides: 1.

This clone came up a few times. The rearrangement uses TRBV7-3 and TRBJ2-3; the D gene is possibly TRBD2 (6 bases). The CDR3 loop spans 13 amino acids. V lost 8 bases and J lost 5, with 14 bases in between. Germline V gives CDR1 SGHTA, CDR2 FQGTGA. The CDR3 protein is CASALGEVDTQYF. As DNA, the CDR3 is TGTGCCAGCGCCCTAGGGGAGGTAGATACGCAGTATTTT.

This clone has only a few counts. A read error may produce the germline difference seen at one junction end. The chain joins TRBV5-4 to TRBJ1-4; the D is unclear. Germline lookup yields CDR1 SGHNT and CDR2 YYREEE (reference sequence). The CDR3 has 16 residues. The CDR3 region is CASSQDSHKGDEKLFF. The CDR3 DNA reads as TGCGCCAGCAGCCAAGACTCGCATAAAGGAGATGAAAAACTGTTTTTT.

The rearrangement uses TRBV28 and TRBJ2-3, with TRBD2 matching 10 bases. This CDR3 region has 15 residues. The V and J ends lost 6 bases and 11 bases, in that order; junction bases with no gene match: 14. CDR1 is MDHEN and CDR2 is SYDVKM in the germline V gene. DNA for the CDR3: TGTGCCAGCAGAAGGACTAGCGGACCCTGGGCTATGCAGTATTTT. This encodes CASRRTSGPWAMQYF.

This clone has a handful of counts. The gene calls are TRBV7-9 and TRBJ2-1; 11 bases match TRBD2. With 5 bases clipped from V and 4 bases from J, the junction kept 4 bases outside the gene matches. Germline V CDR1 and CDR2: SEHNR, FQNEAQ (reference sequence). The CDR3 extends over 15 amino acids. The CDR3 loop is CASSTGTSGYNEQFF. The CDR3 DNA sequence: TGTGCCAGCAGCACCGGGACTAGCGGATACAATGAGCAGTTCTTC.

This clone was counted a few times. This sequence joins TRBV7-2 and TRBJ2-1; maybe TRBD2 (5 bases). The length of the CDR3 is 14 residues. Trimming shortened V by 1 base and J by 6 bases, and 10 bases separated the two germline ends. In germline, CDR1 is SGHTA, CDR2 FQGNSA. The CDR3 region is CASSLGLPFNEQFF. CDR3 coding DNA: TGTGCCAGCAGCTTAGGACTACCCTTCAATGAGCAGTTCTTC.

This clone has more than one count but fewer than ten. The chain uses TRBV6-5 and TRBJ2-7, with 9 bases matching TRBD2. V shed 9 bases and J 4 bases; nucleotides not matched to a gene: 13. Germline CDR1 and CDR2: MNHEY and SVGAGI. The CDR3 runs 15 residues. Here the CDR3 reads CASTGQASGTYEQYF. The CDR3 DNA is TGTGCCAGTACGGGTCAGGCTAGCGGGACATACGAGCAGTACTTC.

The V gene is TRBV6-5, the J gene TRBJ2-7, with 8 bases that match TRBD2. Losses at the gene ends were 6 bases for V and 5 bases for J; bases not matched to a gene: 12. CDR3 size: 15 residues. Germline CDR1 and CDR2: MNHEY and SVGAGI. The DNA of the CDR3 is TGTGCCAGCAGACTACTTAGGGCGGGAGGCGACGAGCAGTACTTC. Translated: CASRLLRAGGDEQYF.

This chain uses TRBV5-1 with TRBJ2-7, with TRBD2 matching over 11 bases. V shed 0 bases, J shed 5 bases, and the junction held 7 bases outside the gene matches. Looked up from germline, CDR1 is SGHRS and CDR2 is YFSETQ. This CDR3 spans 16 amino acids. The CDR3 DNA follows: TGCGCCAGCAGCTTGGGGATAGCGGGAGGGCCTAACGAGCAGTACTTC. Amino acid sequence: CASSLGIAGGPNEQYF.

The V gene is TRBV5-1, the J gene TRBJ2-1; D gene unclear. Germline lookup yields CDR1 SGHRS and CDR2 YFSETQ. CDR3 length: 14 amino acids. The V end was cut by 4 bases, the J end by 7 bases, with 15 bases between. CDR3 nucleotides: TGCGCCAGCAGCGAGAACCTGGGCCCAAATGAGCAGTTCTTC. This gives the protein CASSENLGPNEQFF.

V usage is TRBV5-1 and J usage is TRBJ2-1; 12 bases line up with TRBD2. V trimming: 1 base; J trimming: 3 bases; junction bases outside the gene matches: 11. This CDR3 region has 19 residues. Germline V gene data show CDR1 as SGHRS and CDR2 as YFSETQ. For the CDR3, the DNA is TGCGCCAGCAGCTTGTCCCTAGCGGGAGGGAAAGTGCGCTACAATGAGCAGTTCTTC. This sequence encodes CASSLSLAGGKVRYNEQFF. Full variable domain (rest looked up from reference TRBV5-1 and TRBJ2-1): KAGVTQTPRYLIKTRGQQVTLSCSPISGHRSVSWYQQTPGQGLQFLFEYFSETQRNKGNFPGRFSGRQFSNSRSEMNVSTLELGDSALYLCASSLSLAGGKVRYNEQFFGPGTRLTVL.

This clone was detected only a few times. The chain couples TRBV7-2 to TRBJ2-1, with a tentative D call TRBD1 (5 bases). The ends were cut back, 5 bases at V and 0 bases at J, with 11 bases in the middle. The CDR3 has 15 amino acids. The germline V gene has CDR1 SGHTA and CDR2 FQGNSA. The CDR3 sequence: CASSQRQNSYNEQFF. The CDR3, as DNA: TGTGCCAGCAGCCAGAGACAGAACTCCTACAATGAGCAGTTCTTC.

This clone has just a few counts. Additional DNA sequences in this sample encode the identical CDR3. The rearrangement links TRBV5-1 to TRBJ2-3; D ambiguous. The V end lost 4 bases, the J end lost 0 bases, and 9 bases lay between the germline ends. Looked up from germline, CDR1 is SGHRS and CDR2 is YFSETQ. The CDR3 has 14 residues. The CDR3, as DNA: TGCGCCAGCAGCCTCCAGACAAGCACAGATACGCAGTATTTT. Protein product: CASSLQTSTDTQYF.